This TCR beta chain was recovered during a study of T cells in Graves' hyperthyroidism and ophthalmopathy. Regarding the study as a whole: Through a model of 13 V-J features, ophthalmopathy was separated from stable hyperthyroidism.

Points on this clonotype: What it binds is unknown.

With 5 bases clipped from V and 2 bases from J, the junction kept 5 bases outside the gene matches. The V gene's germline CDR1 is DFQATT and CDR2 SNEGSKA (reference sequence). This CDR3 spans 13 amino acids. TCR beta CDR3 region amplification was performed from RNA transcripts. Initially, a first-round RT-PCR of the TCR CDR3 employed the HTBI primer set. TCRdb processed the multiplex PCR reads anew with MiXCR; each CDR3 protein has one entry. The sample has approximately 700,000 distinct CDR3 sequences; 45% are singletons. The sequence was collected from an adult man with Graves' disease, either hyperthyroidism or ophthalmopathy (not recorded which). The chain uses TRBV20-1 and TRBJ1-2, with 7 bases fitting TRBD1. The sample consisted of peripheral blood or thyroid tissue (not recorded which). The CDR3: CSARDSNNYGYTF. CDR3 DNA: TGCAGTGCTCGGGACAGCAACAACTATGGCTACACCTTC.